A single T cell receptor (beta chain) is shown here with its context. It has no known antigen specificity. Base qualities are not at hand, and no much larger clone is one base apart. The data originate from a study of blood T cells in healthy people across ages (dated by TCRdb to the mid-2010s). With regard to the full study: Template switching captured roughly one uniquely barcoded TCR beta cDNA molecule per two T cells in model experiments. The study measured age-related changes in TCR beta repertoire diversity using deep sequencing normalized with unique cDNA molecular identifiers. The study analyzed two additional independent replicas of 1 million unique cDNA reads from the same blood draw for two donors, one aged 18 to 29 and one aged 80 or older. Four age groups were formed from the donors: young (average approximately 15 years), middle-aged (more than 35), aged (around 68) and long-lived (around 82). To avoid experimental bias, donors of different ages were randomly spread across the sequencing lanes. The full study reports these points: Since profiling was done on bulk unsorted PBMCs, naive and antigen-experienced compartments could not be conclusively compared. Total diversity estimates from one million sequenced T cells were considered lower bounds and underestimates. Observed TCR beta diversity per million T cells fell roughly linearly with age, and a significant reduction was already apparent by age about 36. Compared with the aged group, more naive CD4+ T cells, fewer expanded clones and increased TCR diversity were shown by the long-lived group, suggesting age selection. There was a strong correlation between observed TCR beta diversity and the percentage of naive T cells measured by flow cytometry. Because the CMV infection status of the donors was unknown, age-related changes in expanded clonotypes may potentially have been confounded.

Systemically healthy Caucasian individuals from Russia, 39 in total and aged about 6 to 100 years, were included as donors. About 10 milliliters of peripheral blood were collected from each donor into EDTA-treated Vacutainer tubes. PBMCs were isolated by Ficoll-Paque density-gradient centrifugation, with at least 7 million obtained per sample. Trizol reagent was used to extract total RNA from the PBMCs, yielding at least 5.5 micrograms per sample. Naive CD45RAhigh/CD27high T cell percentages were measured by flow cytometry on a PBMC aliquot from every donor. A distance of 16 bases separates the germline ends of V and J, which lose 1 base and 3 bases respectively. The germline V gene (reference sequence) yields DFQATT for CDR1 and SNEGSKA for CDR2. The CDR3 runs 16 residues from the cysteine to the phenylalanine. The DNA shown is the 48-base CDR3, in frame from base 1. The library was obtained by 5' RACE. Sequenced using an Illumina HiSeq 2500. The second PCR ran for about 6 to 11 cycles and used a J-beta primer mix along with a sample-barcoded 5' primer. A unique molecular identifier was introduced onto each TCR beta cDNA molecule by a template-switch 5' adaptor carrying 12 random nucleotides. Each sample yielded at least 3 million CDR3-containing paired-end reads. All of the RNA was converted into first-strand cDNA using the Mint cDNA synthesis kit, with a TRBC-specific oligonucleotide serving as the primer. Following uracil-DNA glycosylase treatment, all cDNA underwent a first 18-cycle PCR with the universal primers M1SS and BC2_uni_R. In the paper's pipeline: For normalization, 1 million high-quality reads, each with a distinct molecular identifier, were randomly selected from each sample. Instead of being binned into consensus sequences, reads that shared molecular identifiers were thrown out. MiTCR, with a Q25 quality threshold and the strictest error-elimination algorithm, was used for CDR3 identification, clonotype clustering and error correction. A nonparametric unseen species model with Euler transformation was used to estimate a lower bound on total TCR beta diversity. The raw public data were reprocessed by TCRdb itself: fastp quality trimming at Q25, MiXCR clonotype calling, in-frame beta chains only. Duplicate CDR3 protein sequences are folded into a single record with the most common DNA and genes. TCRdb, not the authors, supplied the V and J calls. This sample lists around 1,500,000 distinct CDR3 sequences; 28% were detected once. The top ten constitute over 7% of the sample.

Material for sequencing was blood. The chain is assembled from TRBV20-1 and TRBJ2-1; TRBD1 is possibly the D segment (6 matching bases). This receptor was taken from a woman under 40 in good health. The DNA sequence reads TGCAGTGCTAGAGCTAGGAACAGGGACGACTACAATGAGCAGTTCTTC. The resulting protein is CSARARNRDDYNEQFF.